This entry is about one T cell receptor beta chain. This entry is derived from a study of cytomegalovirus exposure and HLA in healthy donors. The table came from immunoSEQ multiplex PCR; TCRdb's copy has only in-frame clones and leaves some out. Among under 200,000 clones, 70% to 90% were seen once, and the ten largest hold around 5%. The CDR3 sequence is 15 residues long. V was pared by 4 bases and J by 7 bases, with 20 bases between. Germline assignment: CDR1 SGHRS and CDR2 YFSETQ. Sequencing was performed on PBMCs. The source of this sequence is a woman aged 30 to 39 in good health and CMV-seronegative. V and J are TRBV5-1 and TRBJ2-5, with D perhaps matching TRBD1 (5 bases). CDR3 amino acids: CASSLTDTPGATQYF. CDR3 bases: TGCGCCAGCAGCCTAACGGACACACCCGGCGCGACCCAGTACTTC. The full variable domain, with the rest looked up from reference TRBV5-1 and TRBJ2-5, is KAGVTQTPRYLIKTRGQQVTLSCSPISGHRSVSWYQQTPGQGLQFLFEYFSETQRNKGNFPGRFSGRQFSNSRSEMNVSTLELGDSALYLCASSLTDTPGATQYFGPGTRLLVL.